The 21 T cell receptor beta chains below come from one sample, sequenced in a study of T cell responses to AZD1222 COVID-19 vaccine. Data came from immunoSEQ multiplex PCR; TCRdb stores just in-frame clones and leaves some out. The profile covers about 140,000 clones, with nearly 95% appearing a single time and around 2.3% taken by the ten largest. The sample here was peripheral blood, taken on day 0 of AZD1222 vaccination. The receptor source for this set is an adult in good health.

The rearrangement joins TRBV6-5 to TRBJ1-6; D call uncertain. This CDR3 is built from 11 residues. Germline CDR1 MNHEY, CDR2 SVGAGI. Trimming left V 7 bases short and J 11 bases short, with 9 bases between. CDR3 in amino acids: CASTQEPPLHF. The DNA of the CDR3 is TGTGCCAGCACGCAGGAACCACCCCTCCACTTT.

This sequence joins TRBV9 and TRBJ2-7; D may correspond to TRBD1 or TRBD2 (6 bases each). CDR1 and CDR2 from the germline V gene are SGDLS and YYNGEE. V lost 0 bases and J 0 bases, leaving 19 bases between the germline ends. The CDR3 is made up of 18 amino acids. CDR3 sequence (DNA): TGTGCCAGCAGCGTAGGAATCGGGTCGGGGGCCTCCTCCTACGAGCAGTACTTC. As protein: CASSVGIGSGASSYEQYF.

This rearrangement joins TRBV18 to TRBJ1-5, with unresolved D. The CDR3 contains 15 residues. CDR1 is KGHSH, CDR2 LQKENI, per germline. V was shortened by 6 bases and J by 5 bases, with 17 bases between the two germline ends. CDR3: CASSPGQAADQPQHF. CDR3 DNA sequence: TGTGCCAGCTCCCCCGGTCAGGCCGCGGATCAGCCCCAGCATTTT. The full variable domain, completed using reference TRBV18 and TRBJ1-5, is NAGVMQNPRHLVRRRGQEARLRCSPMKGHSHVYWYRQLPEEGLKFMVYLQKENIIDESGMPKERFSAEFPKEGPSILRIQQVVRGDSAAYFCASSPGQAADQPQHFGDGTRLSIL.

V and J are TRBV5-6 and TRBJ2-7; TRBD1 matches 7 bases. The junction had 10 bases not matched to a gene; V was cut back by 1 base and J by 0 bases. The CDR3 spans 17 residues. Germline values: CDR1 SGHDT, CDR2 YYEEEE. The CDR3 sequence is CASSLFRDRVSSYEQYF. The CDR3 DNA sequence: TGTGCCAGCAGCTTGTTCCGTGACAGGGTAAGCTCCTACGAGCAGTACTTC.

In DNA, the CDR3 is TGTGCCTGGAGCCCGGGACAAGGTTCACCCCTCCACTTT. Amino acid sequence: CAWSPGQGSPLHF. The V gene is TRBV30, the J gene TRBJ1-6; tentatively, D is TRBD1 (6 bases). The CDR3 contains 13 residues. Trimming pared 3 bases from V and 9 bases from J, leaving 12 bases between. Germline CDR1 GTSNPN, CDR2 SVGIG (reference sequence).

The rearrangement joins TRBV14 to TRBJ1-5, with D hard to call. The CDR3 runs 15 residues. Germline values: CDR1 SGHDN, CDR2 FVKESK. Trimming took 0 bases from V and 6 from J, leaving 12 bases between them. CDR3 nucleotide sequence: TGTGCCAGCAGCCAAGACTGGGCCGGGAGTCAGCCCCAGCATTTT. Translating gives CASSQDWAGSQPQHF.

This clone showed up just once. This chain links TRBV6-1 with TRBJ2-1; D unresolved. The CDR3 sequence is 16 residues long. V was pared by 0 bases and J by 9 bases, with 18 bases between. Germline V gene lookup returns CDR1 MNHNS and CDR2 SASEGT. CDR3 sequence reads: CASSEALRSRTGEQFF. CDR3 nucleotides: TGTGCCAGCAGTGAAGCTCTTAGGTCCAGGACGGGTGAGCAGTTCTTC.

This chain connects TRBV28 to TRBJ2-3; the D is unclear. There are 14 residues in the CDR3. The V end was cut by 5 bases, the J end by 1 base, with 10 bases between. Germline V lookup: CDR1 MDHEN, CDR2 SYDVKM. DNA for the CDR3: TGTGCCAGCAGTCTAAATCGGGGCACAGATACGCAGTATTTT. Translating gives CASSLNRGTDTQYF.

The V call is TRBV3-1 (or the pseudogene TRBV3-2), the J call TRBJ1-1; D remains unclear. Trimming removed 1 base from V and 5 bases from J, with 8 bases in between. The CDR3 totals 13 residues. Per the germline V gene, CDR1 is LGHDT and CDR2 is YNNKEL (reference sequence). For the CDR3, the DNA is TGTGCCAGCAGCCAAGGGTTAGTTACTGAAGCTTTCTTT. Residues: CASSQGLVTEAFF.

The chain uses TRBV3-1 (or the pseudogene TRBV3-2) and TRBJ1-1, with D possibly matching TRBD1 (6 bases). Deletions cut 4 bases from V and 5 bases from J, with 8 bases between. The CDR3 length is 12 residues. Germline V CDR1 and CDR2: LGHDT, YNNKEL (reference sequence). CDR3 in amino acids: CASSLQGTEAFF. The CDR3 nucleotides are TGTGCCAGCAGCCTCCAGGGGACTGAAGCTTTCTTT.

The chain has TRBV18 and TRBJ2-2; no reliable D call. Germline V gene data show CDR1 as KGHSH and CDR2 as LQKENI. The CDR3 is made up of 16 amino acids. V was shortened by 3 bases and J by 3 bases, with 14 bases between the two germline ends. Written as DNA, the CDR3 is TGTGCCAGCTCACCCCCTACTGGGGTTGACACCGGGGAGCTGTTTTTT. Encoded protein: CASSPPTGVDTGELFF.

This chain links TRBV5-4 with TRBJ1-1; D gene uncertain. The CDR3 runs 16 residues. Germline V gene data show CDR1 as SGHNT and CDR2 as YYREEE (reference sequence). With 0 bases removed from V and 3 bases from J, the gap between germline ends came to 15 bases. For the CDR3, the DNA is TGTGCCAGCAGCTTGGCCGGGAGGAGAGAGGACACTGAAGCTTTCTTT. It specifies CASSLAGRREDTEAFF.

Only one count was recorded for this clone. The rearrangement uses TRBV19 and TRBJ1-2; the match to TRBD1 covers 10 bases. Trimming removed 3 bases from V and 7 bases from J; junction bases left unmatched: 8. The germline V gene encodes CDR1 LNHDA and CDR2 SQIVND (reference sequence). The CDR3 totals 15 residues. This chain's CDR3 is CASSISGQGTTGYTF. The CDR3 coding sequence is TGTGCCAGTAGTATTTCGGGACAGGGGACTACTGGCTACACCTTC.

The CDR3 region has the DNA TGCAGCGTCAGCGGGCACAATGAGCAGTTCTTC. Its translation is CSVSGHNEQFF. The rearrangement uses TRBV29-1 and TRBJ2-1; the D gene is possibly TRBD2 (6 bases). The CDR3 contains 11 residues. V shed 6 bases and J shed 5 bases, with 8 bases lying between them. Germline V gene sequence: CDR1 SQVTM, CDR2 ANQGSEA.

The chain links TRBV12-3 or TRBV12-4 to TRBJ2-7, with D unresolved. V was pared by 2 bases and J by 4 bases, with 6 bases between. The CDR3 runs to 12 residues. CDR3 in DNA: TGTGCCAGCAGTTTAATCTATTACGAGCAGTACTTC. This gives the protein CASSLIYYEQYF.

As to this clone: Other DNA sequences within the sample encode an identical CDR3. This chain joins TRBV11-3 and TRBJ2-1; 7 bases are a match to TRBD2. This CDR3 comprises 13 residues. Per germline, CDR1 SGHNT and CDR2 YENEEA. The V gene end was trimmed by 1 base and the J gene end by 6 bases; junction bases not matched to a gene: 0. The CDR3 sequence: CASSLGGGNEQFF. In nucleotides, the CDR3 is TGTGCCAGCAGCTTAGGCGGGGGCAATGAGCAGTTCTTC.

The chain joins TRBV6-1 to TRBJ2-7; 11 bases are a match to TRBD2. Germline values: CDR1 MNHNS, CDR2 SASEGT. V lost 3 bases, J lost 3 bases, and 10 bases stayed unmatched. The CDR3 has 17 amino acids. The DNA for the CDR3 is TGTGCCAGCAGTGACCAAACTAGCGGGAGTGTCCTCTACGAGCAGTACTTC. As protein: CASSDQTSGSVLYEQYF.

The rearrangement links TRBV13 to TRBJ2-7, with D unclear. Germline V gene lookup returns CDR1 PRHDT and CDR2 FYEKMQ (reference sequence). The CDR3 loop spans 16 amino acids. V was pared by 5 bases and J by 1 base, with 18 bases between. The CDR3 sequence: CASSPGGGRVSYEQYF. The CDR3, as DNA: TGTGCCAGCAGCCCTGGTGGCGGCCGGGTATCCTACGAGCAGTACTTC.

CDR3: CASSLTGSHGYTF. DNA of the CDR3: TGTGCCAGCAGTTTAACAGGGAGCCATGGCTACACCTTC. This rearrangement joins TRBV28 to TRBJ1-2; weak D call: TRBD1 (6 bases). This CDR3 has 13 residues. V shed 2 bases and J shed 6 bases, with 10 bases lying between them. Germline assignment: CDR1 MDHEN and CDR2 SYDVKM.

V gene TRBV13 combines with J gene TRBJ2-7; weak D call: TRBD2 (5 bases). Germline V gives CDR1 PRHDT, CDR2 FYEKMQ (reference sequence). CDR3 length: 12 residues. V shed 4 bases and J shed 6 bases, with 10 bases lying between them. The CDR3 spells CASSYPAAEQYF. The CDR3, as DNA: TGTGCCAGCAGCTACCCAGCGGCCGAGCAGTACTTC.

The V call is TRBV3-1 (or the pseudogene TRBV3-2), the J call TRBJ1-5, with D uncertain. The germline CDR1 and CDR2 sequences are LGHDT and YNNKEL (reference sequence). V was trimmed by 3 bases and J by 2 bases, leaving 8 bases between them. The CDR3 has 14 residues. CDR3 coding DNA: TGTGCCAGCAGCCACAGAGGCGGCAATCAGCCCCAGCATTTT. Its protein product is CASSHRGGNQPQHF.